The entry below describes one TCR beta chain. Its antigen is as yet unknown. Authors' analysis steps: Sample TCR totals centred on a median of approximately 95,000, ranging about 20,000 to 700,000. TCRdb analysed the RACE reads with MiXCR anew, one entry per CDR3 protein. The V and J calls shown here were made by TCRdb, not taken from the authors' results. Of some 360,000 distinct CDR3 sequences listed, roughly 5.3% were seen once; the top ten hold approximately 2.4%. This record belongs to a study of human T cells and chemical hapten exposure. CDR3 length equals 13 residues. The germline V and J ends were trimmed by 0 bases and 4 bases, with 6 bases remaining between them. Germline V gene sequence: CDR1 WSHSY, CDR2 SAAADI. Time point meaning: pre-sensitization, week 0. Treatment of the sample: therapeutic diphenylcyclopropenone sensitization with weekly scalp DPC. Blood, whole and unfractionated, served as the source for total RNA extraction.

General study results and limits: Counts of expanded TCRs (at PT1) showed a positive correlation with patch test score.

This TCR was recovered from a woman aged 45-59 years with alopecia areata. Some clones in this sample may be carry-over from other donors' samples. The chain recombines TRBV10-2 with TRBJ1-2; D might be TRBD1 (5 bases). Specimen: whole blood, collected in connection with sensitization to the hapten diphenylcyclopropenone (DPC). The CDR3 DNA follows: TGCGCCAGCAGTGAGTCTGGGGGCTATGGCTACACCTTC. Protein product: CASSESGGYGYTF.